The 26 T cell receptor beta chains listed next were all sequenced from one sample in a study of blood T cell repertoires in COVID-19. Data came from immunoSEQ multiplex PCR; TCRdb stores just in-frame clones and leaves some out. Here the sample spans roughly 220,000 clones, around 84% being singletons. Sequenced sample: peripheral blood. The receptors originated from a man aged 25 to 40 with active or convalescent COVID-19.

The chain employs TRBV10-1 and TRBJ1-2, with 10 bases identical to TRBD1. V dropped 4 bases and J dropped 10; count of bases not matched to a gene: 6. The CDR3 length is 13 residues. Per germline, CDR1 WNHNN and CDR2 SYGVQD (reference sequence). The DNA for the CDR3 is TGCGCCAGCAGTGGACAGGGGGCAACCTACTACACCTTC. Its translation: CASSGQGATYYTF.

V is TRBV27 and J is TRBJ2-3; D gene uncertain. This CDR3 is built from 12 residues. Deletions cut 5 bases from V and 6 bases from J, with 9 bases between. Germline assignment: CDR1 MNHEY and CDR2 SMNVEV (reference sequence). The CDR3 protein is CASSTYTDTQYF. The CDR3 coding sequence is TGTGCCAGCAGTACCTATACGGATACGCAGTATTTT.

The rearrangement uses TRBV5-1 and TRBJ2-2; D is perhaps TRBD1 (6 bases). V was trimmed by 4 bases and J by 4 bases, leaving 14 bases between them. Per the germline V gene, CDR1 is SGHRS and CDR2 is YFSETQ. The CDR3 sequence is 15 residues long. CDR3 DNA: TGCGCCAGCAGCCGGGACACCGAGGTCACCGGGGAGCTGTTTTTT. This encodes CASSRDTEVTGELFF.

CDR3 sequence reads: CASSLLAGNEQFF. In nucleotides, the CDR3 is TGTGCCAGCAGCTTACTAGCGGGCAATGAGCAGTTCTTC. J is TRBJ2-1 and V is TRBV11-2; TRBD2 agrees at 8 bases. The CDR3 sequence is 13 residues long. Per germline, CDR1 SGHAT and CDR2 FQNNGV. Germline trimming cut 2 bases from V and 6 bases from J; bases unmatched to any gene: 0.

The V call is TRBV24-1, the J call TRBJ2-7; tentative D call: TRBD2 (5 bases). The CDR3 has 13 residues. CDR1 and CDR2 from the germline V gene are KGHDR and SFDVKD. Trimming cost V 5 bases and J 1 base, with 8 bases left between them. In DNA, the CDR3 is TGTGCCACCAGTGTGCCGGGGTCCTACGAGCAGTACTTC. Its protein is CATSVPGSYEQYF.

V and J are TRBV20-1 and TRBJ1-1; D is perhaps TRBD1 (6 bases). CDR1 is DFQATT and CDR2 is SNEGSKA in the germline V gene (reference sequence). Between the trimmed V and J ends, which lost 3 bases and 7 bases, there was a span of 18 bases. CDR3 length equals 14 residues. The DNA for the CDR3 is TGCAGTGCTAGTGGCAACAGGGCCGGAGGTGAAGCTTTCTTT. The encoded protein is CSASGNRAGGEAFF.

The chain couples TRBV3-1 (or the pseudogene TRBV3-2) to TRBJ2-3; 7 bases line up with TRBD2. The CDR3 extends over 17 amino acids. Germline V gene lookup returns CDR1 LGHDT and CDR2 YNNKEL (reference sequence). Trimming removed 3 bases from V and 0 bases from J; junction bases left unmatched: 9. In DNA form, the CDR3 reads TGTGCCAGCAGCCATTGGGAGGGCGGGGGAAGCACAGATACGCAGTATTTT. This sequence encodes CASSHWEGGGSTDTQYF.

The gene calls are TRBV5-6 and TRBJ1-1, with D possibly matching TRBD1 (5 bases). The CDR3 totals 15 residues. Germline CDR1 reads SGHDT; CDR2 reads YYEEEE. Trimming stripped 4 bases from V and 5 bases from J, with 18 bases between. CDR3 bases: TGTGCCAGCAGCCTTCGCAGACAGAGCCCTACTGAAGCTTTCTTT. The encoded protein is CASSLRRQSPTEAFF.

Written as DNA, the CDR3 is TGTGCCAGCAGTTTGCGGACTAGCTCGAGCACAGATACGCAGTATTTT. It is translated as CASSLRTSSSTDTQYF. The gene calls are TRBV28 and TRBJ2-3; TRBD2 matches at 8 bases. V dropped 3 bases and J dropped 0; count of bases not matched to a gene: 5. CDR3 length: 16 amino acids. The germline CDR1 and CDR2 sequences are MDHEN and SYDVKM.

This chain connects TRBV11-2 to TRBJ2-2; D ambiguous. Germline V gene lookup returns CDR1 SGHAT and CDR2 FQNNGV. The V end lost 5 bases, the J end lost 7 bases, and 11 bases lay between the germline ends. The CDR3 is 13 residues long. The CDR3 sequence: CASSLWRDGELFF. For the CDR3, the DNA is TGTGCCAGCAGCCTGTGGAGAGACGGGGAGCTGTTTTTT.

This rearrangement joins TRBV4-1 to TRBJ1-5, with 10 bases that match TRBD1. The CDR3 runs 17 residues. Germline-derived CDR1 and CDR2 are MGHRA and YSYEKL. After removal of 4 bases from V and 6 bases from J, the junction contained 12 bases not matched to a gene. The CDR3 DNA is TGCGCCAGCAGCCCTGGGACAGGGGTAGTGGGCGGTCAGCCCCAGCATTTT. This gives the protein CASSPGTGVVGGQPQHF.

The CDR3 spells CASSGDGGMTGYTF. The CDR3 DNA reads TGTGCCAGCAGTGGCGACGGGGGTATGACGGGCTACACCTTC. The rearrangement links TRBV2 to TRBJ1-2, with D maybe TRBD1 (5 bases). The V end lost 4 bases, the J end lost 8 bases, and 17 bases lay between the germline ends. Germline V gene lookup returns CDR1 SNHLY and CDR2 FYNNEI. This CDR3 contains 14 residues.

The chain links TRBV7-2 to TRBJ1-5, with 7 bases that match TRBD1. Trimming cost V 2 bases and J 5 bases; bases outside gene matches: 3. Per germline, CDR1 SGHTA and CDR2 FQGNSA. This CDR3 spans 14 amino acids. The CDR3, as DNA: TGTGCCAGCAGCTTAAGACAGGGCGATCAGCCCCAGCATTTT. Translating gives CASSLRQGDQPQHF.

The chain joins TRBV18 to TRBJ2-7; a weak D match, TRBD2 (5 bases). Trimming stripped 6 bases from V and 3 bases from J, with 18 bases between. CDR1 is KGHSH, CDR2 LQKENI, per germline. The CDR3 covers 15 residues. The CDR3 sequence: CASSRVNGDNYEQYF. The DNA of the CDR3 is TGTGCCAGCTCTCGCGTTAACGGGGATAACTACGAGCAGTACTTC.

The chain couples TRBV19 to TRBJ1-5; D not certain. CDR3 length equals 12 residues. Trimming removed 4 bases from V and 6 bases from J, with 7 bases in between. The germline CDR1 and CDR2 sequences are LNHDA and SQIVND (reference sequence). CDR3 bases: TGTGCCAGTAGTAACAGACCTCAGCCCCAGCATTTT. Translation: CASSNRPQPQHF.

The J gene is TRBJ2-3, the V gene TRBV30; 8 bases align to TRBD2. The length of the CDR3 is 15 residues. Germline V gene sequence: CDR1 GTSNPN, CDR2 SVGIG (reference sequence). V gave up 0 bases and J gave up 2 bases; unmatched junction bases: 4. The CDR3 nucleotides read TGTGCCTGGAGTGTAGCGGGGGACCTCACAGATACGCAGTATTTT. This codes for CAWSVAGDLTDTQYF.

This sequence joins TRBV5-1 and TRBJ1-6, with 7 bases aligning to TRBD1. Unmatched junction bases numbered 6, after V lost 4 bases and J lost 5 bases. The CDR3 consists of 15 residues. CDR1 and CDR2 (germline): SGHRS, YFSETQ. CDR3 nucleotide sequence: TGCGCCAGCAGCCCCACGGGACAGAATAATTCACCCCTCCACTTT. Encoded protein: CASSPTGQNNSPLHF.

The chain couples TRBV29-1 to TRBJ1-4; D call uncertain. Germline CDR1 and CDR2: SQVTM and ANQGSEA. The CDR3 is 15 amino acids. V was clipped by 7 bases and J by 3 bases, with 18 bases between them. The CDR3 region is CSAILGNVANEKLFF. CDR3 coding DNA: TGCAGCGCAATACTAGGGAACGTTGCTAATGAAAAACTGTTTTTT.

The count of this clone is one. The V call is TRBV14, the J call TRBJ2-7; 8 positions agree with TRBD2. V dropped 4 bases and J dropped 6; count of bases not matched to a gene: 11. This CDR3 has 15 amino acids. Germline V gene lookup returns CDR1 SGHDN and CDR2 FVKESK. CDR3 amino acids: CASSPRERELLEQYF. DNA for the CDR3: TGTGCCAGCAGCCCCAGGGAGCGGGAGCTTCTCGAGCAGTACTTC.

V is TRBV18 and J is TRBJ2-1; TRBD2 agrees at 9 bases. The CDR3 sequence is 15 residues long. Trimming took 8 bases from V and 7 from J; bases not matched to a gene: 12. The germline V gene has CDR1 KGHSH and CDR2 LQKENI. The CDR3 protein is CASLAASGKGNEQFF. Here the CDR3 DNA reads TGTGCCAGCCTAGCGGCTAGCGGGAAAGGGAATGAGCAGTTCTTC.

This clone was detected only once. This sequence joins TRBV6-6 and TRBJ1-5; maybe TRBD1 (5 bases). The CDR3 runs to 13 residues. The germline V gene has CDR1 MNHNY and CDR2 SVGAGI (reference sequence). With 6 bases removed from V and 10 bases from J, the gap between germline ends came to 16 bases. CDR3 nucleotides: TGTGCCAGCAGCCGCGGTTCCGGACATCCCCAGCATTTT. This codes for CASSRGSGHPQHF.

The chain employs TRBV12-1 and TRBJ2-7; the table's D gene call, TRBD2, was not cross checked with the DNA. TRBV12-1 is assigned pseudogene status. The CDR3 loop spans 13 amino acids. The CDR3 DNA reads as TGTGCCAGCAGCCCGAACAAAAGGAGGGAGCAGTACTTC. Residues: CASSPNKRREQYF.

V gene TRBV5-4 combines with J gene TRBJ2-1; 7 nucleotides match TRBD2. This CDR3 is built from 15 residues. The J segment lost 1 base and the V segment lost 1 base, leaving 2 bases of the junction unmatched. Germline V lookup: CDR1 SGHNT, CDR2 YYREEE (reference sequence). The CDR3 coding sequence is TGTGCCAGCAGCTTGCCTAGCGGTTCCTACAATGAGCAGTTCTTC. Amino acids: CASSLPSGSYNEQFF.

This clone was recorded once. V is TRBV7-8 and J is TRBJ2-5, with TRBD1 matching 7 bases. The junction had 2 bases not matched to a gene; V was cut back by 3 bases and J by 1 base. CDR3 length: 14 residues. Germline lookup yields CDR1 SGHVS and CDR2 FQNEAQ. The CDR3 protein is CASSFRTGQETQYF. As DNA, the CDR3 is TGTGCCAGCAGCTTCCGGACAGGCCAAGAGACCCAGTACTTC. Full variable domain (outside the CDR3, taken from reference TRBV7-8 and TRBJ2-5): GAGVSQSPRYKVAKRGQDVALRCDPISGHVSLFWYQQALGQGPEFLTYFQNEAQLDKSGLPSDRFFAERPEGSVSTLKIQRTQQEDSAVYLCASSFRTGQETQYFGPGTRLLVL.

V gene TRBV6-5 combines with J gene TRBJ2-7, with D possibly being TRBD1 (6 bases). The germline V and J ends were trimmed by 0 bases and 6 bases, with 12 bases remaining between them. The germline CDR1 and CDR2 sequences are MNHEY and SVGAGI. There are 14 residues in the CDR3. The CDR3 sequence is CASSYSRGGTEQYF. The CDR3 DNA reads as TGTGCCAGCAGTTACTCGAGAGGGGGTACCGAGCAGTACTTC.

CDR3 in amino acids: CATRLSGRAFVETQYF. In nucleotides, the CDR3 is TGTGCCACCAGACTTAGCGGGAGGGCCTTTGTAGAGACCCAGTACTTC. The chain employs TRBV5-4 and TRBJ2-5; 11 nucleotides line up with TRBD2. CDR3 length: 16 amino acids. In germline, CDR1 is SGHNT, CDR2 YYREEE (reference sequence). The ends lost 9 bases at V and 4 bases at J; junction bases unmatched: 14.